This T cell receptor (beta chain) was identified in a study of human T cells and chemical hapten exposure. Time point given: patch test 1, 2 weeks after DPC sensitization. Documented treatment: therapeutic diphenylcyclopropenone sensitization with weekly scalp DPC. MiXCR was run by TCRdb on the RACE reads, yielding one entry per CDR3 protein. The sample consists of about 380,000 distinct CDR3 sequences, 4.8% of them appearing once. This receptor was obtained from a woman between 50 and 59 years old with alopecia areata. Some clones in this sample may be carry-over from other donors' samples. The sequences come from whole blood, collected in connection with sensitization to the hapten diphenylcyclopropenone (DPC).

As DNA, the CDR3 is TGTGCCAGCAGCTTAGACGGGGGGGCGTCTGATGAGCAGTTCTTC. It codes for CASSLDGGASDEQFF. The chain couples TRBV7-3 to TRBJ2-1; 8 nucleotides match TRBD2. CDR1 and CDR2 (germline): SGHTA, FQGTGA. The CDR3 is 15 amino acids. The trim removed 2 bases at V and 8 bases at J, leaving 8 bases unmatched.